This TCR beta chain was recorded in a study of cytomegalovirus exposure and HLA in healthy donors. Clones were read by immunoSEQ multiplex PCR, and TCRdb kept only the in-frame ones, dropping some. The table includes more than 95,000 clones, about 96% detected once. In regard to this clone: Its antigen is currently unknown.

Per germline, CDR1 SEHNR and CDR2 FQNEAQ (reference sequence). The CDR3 runs to 12 residues. The V and J ends lost 2 bases and 6 bases respectively, with 7 bases between them. General study points: TCR sequences were mostly rare, though some public TCRs occurred in many donors.

The chain carries TRBV7-9 and TRBJ1-2; D is undetermined. The TCR was taken from a man younger than 35 in good health and CMV-seronegative. The specimen sequenced was PBMCs. CDR3 residues: CASSLSIDGYTF. The CDR3 DNA sequence: TGTGCCAGCAGCTTATCCATTGATGGCTACACCTTC.